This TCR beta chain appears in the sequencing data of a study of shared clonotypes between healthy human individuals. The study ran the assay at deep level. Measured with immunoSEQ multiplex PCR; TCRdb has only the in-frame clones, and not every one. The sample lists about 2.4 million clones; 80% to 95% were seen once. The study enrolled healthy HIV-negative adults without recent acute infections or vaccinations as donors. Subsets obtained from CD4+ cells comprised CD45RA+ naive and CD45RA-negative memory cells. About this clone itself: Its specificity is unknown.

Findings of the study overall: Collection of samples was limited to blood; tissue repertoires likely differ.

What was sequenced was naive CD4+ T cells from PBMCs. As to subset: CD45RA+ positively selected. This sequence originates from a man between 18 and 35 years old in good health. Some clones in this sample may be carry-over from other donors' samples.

The CDR3 here is CASSQDVEGLQHF. The DNA of the CDR3 is TGCGCCAGCAGCCAAGATGTAGAGGGACTCCAGCATTTT. The chain recombines TRBV4-1 with TRBJ1-5, with TRBD1 as a possible D gene (5 bases). V was cut by 0 bases and J by 12 bases, with 12 bases left in between. CDR1 MGHRA and CDR2 YSYEKL come from the germline V gene. The CDR3 is 13 residues long.